One and the same sample provided the 25 T cell receptor beta chains below, sequenced in a study of blood T cell repertoires in COVID-19. Data came from immunoSEQ multiplex PCR; TCRdb stores just in-frame clones and leaves some out. This table holds more than 250,000 clones, approximately 80% found once. The sample was PBMCs or T cells enriched from blood (not recorded which). The receptors derive from a man aged 40-55 years who had been exposed to COVID-19.

The genes are TRBV2 and TRBJ2-1, with a tentative D call TRBD1 (6 bases). The V gene lost 8 bases and the J gene lost 0 bases, with 14 bases spanning the gap. Germline V CDR1 and CDR2: SNHLY, FYNNEI. The length of the CDR3 is 15 residues. Here the CDR3 reads CASSRQASSYNEQFF. CDR3 nucleotides: TGTGCCAGCTCTCGACAGGCTAGCTCCTACAATGAGCAGTTCTTC. Looking up the rest from reference TRBV2 and TRBJ2-1 gives the full variable domain: EPEVTQTPSHQVTQMGQEVILRCVPISNHLYFYWYRQILGQKVEFLVSFYNNEISEKSEIFDDQFSVERPDGSNFTLKIRSTKLEDSAMYFCASSRQASSYNEQFFGPGTRLTVL.

Of note for this clone: The sample contains more than one DNA sequence encoding this CDR3. The chain couples TRBV30 to TRBJ1-3; D is undetermined. The CDR3 sequence is 12 residues long. V was clipped by 2 bases and J by 0 bases, with 2 bases between them. Looked up from germline, CDR1 is GTSNPN and CDR2 is SVGIG (reference sequence). CDR3 sequence reads: CAWSLSGNTIYF. The CDR3 nucleotides are TGTGCCTGGAGTCTCTCTGGAAACACCATATATTTT.

The genes are TRBV5-6 and TRBJ2-1, with 10 bases that match TRBD2. J was trimmed by 2 bases and V by 6 bases; bases with no gene match: 2. The CDR3 totals 14 residues. Germline assignment: CDR1 SGHDT and CDR2 YYEEEE. CDR3 coding DNA: TGTGCCAGCAAGCGGGAGGGGACCTACAATGAGCAGTTCTTC. This gives the protein CASKREGTYNEQFF.

This clone appeared a few times. The rearrangement links TRBV7-3 to TRBJ1-1; D not resolved. CDR1 and CDR2 from the germline V gene are SGHTA and FQGTGA. The CDR3 sequence is 13 residues long. V lost 6 bases, J lost 1 base, and 9 bases lay in between. CDR3 DNA sequence: TGTGCCAGCAGTGGCGGGAAGAACACTGAAGCTTTCTTT. It is translated as CASSGGKNTEAFF.

Of note for this clone: An end of the junction differs from the germline gene, which may be a read error. The genes are TRBV24-1 and TRBJ1-5; D may be TRBD1 (5 bases). CDR3 length: 14 residues. CDR1 and CDR2 from the germline V gene are KGHDR and SFDVKD. CDR3 DNA sequence: TGTGCCACCAGTGATTTACGGGGGGATCAACCCCAGCATTTT. This translates into CATSDLRGDQPQHF.

The chain joins TRBV7-6 to TRBJ2-1, with unresolved D. Trimming took off 0 bases at V and 8 bases at J, with 8 bases between the two ends. The germline gives CDR1 SGHVS, CDR2 FNYEAQ. CDR3 length: 13 residues. The CDR3 DNA sequence: TGTGCCAGCAGCTTAGCCCTAGTCGATGAGCAGTTCTTC. It codes for CASSLALVDEQFF.

This clone was counted between two and nine times. The rearrangement joins TRBV7-9 to TRBJ2-2; 7 nucleotides match TRBD2. This CDR3 comprises 15 residues. Unmatched junction bases numbered 8, after V lost 0 bases and J lost 10 bases. The germline gives CDR1 SEHNR, CDR2 FQNEAQ (reference sequence). In DNA form, the CDR3 reads TGTGCCAGCAGCTTAGCGCGGAGCGGGACGGAGGAGCTGTTTTTT. Its protein is CASSLARSGTEELFF.

The chain uses TRBV19 and TRBJ1-2; D is undetermined. Trimming took off 9 bases at V and 7 bases at J, with 30 bases between the two ends. Germline V gene data show CDR1 as LNHDA and CDR2 as SQIVND (reference sequence). The CDR3 totals 17 residues. The CDR3 reads CASQYGPQDIALGGYTF. CDR3 in DNA: TGTGCCAGCCAGTATGGCCCCCAAGACATCGCGTTGGGTGGCTACACCTTC.

The chain links TRBV19 to TRBJ2-2, with D possibly being TRBD1 (5 bases). Germline CDR1 LNHDA, CDR2 SQIVND (reference sequence). Trimming shortened V by 7 bases and J by 8 bases, and 20 bases separated the two germline ends. This CDR3 has 15 amino acids. The chain's CDR3 is CASNPQGAGRGELFF. The CDR3 region has the DNA TGTGCCAGTAATCCACAAGGGGCCGGACGAGGGGAGCTGTTTTTT.

V and J are TRBV6-4 and TRBJ2-1; the match to TRBD2 covers 8 bases. Germline assignment: CDR1 MRHNA and CDR2 SNTAGT. The V segment lost 6 bases and the J segment 7 bases; nucleotides outside the gene matches: 8. The CDR3 consists of 14 residues. CDR3 nucleotide sequence: TGTGCCAGCAGCCGGGAGCGGGAGTTTAATGAGCAGTTCTTC. As protein: CASSREREFNEQFF.

The chain joins TRBV6-4 to TRBJ2-7; TRBD2 agrees at 8 bases. The length of the CDR3 is 13 residues. J was trimmed by 3 bases and V by 8 bases; bases with no gene match: 6. Germline V CDR1 and CDR2: MRHNA, SNTAGT. Here the CDR3 reads CASYLRGDYEQYF. For the CDR3, the DNA is TGTGCCAGCTATTTGCGGGGGGACTACGAGCAGTACTTC.

This rearrangement joins TRBV5-1 to TRBJ1-2; TRBD1 matches 7 bases. This CDR3 is built from 15 residues. The V and J ends lost 2 bases and 5 bases, in that order; junction bases with no gene match: 9. The V gene's germline CDR1 is SGHRS and CDR2 YFSETQ. The CDR3: CASSFGGDSPYGYTF. The CDR3 DNA sequence: TGCGCCAGCAGCTTCGGCGGGGACAGCCCTTATGGCTACACCTTC.

V gene TRBV5-1 combines with J gene TRBJ2-7, with TRBD2 identical over 9 bases. This CDR3 comprises 17 residues. Trimming removed 4 bases from V and 2 bases from J; junction bases left unmatched: 13. Per the germline V gene, CDR1 is SGHRS and CDR2 is YFSETQ. The CDR3 loop is CASSLGTTSGPAYEQYF. As DNA, the CDR3 is TGCGCCAGCAGCCTAGGGACGACTAGCGGACCTGCCTACGAGCAGTACTTC.

The gene calls are TRBV19 and TRBJ2-7; D perhaps matches TRBD1 (5 bases). CDR3 size: 12 residues. Trimming left V 6 bases short and J 5 bases short, with 11 bases between. Germline CDR1 LNHDA, CDR2 SQIVND (reference sequence). CDR3 sequence (DNA): TGTGCCAGTAGGCAGGGTCTCAACGAGCAGTACTTC. It specifies CASRQGLNEQYF.

The V gene is TRBV7-6, the J gene TRBJ1-6; tentative D call: TRBD1 (6 bases). Germline V gives CDR1 SGHVS, CDR2 FNYEAQ. CDR3 length: 16 residues. Between the trimmed V and J ends, which lost 2 bases and 8 bases, there was a span of 16 bases. This chain's CDR3 is CASSLIGGPVDSPLHF. The CDR3 DNA sequence: TGTGCCAGCAGCTTAATAGGGGGACCTGTAGATTCACCCCTCCACTTT.

The V call is TRBV29-1, the J call TRBJ1-5; maybe TRBD1 (6 bases). V was shortened by 6 bases and J by 7 bases, with 13 bases between the two germline ends. The CDR3 loop spans 12 amino acids. CDR1 and CDR2 from the germline V gene are SQVTM and ANQGSEA. CDR3 protein: CSVGDISQPQHF. CDR3 DNA sequence: TGCAGCGTGGGGGACATTTCCCAGCCCCAGCATTTT.

The J gene is TRBJ2-7, the V gene TRBV28; the D gene is possibly TRBD1 (6 bases). CDR3 length: 14 amino acids. From germline, CDR1 is MDHEN and CDR2 SYDVKM. Trimming stripped 2 bases from V and 5 bases from J, with 13 bases between. The chain's CDR3 is CASSLTGMENEQYF. The CDR3 DNA sequence: TGTGCCAGCAGTTTAACAGGGATGGAGAACGAGCAGTACTTC.

Here the CDR3 DNA reads TGTTGCCTGGGGTCGTGGGCAGGGCGTAGCTACACCTTC. Protein product: CCLGSWAGRSYTF. The chain carries TRBV30 and TRBJ1-2, with D possibly TRBD1 on 5 matching bases. There are 13 residues in the CDR3. Per germline, CDR1 GTSNPN and CDR2 SVGIG (reference sequence).

In DNA form, the CDR3 reads TGTGCCAGCAGCCTTGGACAGCATTGGAGCTCCTATAATTCACCCCTCCACTTT. Encoded protein: CASSLGQHWSSYNSPLHF. The rearrangement links TRBV13 to TRBJ1-6; D perhaps matches TRBD1 (6 bases). Germline lookup yields CDR1 PRHDT and CDR2 FYEKMQ (reference sequence). The ends were cut back, 5 bases at V and 0 bases at J, with 17 bases in the middle. CDR3 length: 18 residues.

The chain uses TRBV7-6 and TRBJ1-2; no definite D call. The CDR3 spans 11 residues. Germline V gives CDR1 SGHVS, CDR2 FNYEAQ. The V and J ends lost 3 bases and 7 bases respectively, with 6 bases between them. CDR3 nucleotide sequence: TGTGCCAGCAGCTTTACCGGTGGCTACACCTTC. Its translation is CASSFTGGYTF. Filled out from reference TRBV7-6 and TRBJ1-2, the complete variable domain reads GAGVSQSPRYKVTKRGQDVALRCDPISGHVSLYWYRQALGQGPEFLTYFNYEAQQDKSGLPNDRFSAERPEGSISTLTIQRTEQRDSAMYRCASSFTGGYTFGSGTRLTVV.

The chain couples TRBV5-1 to TRBJ2-1; 12 nucleotides agree with TRBD2. The CDR3 runs to 14 residues. Unmatched junction bases numbered 3, after V lost 4 bases and J lost 7 bases. Germline loops: CDR1 SGHRS, CDR2 YFSETQ. The CDR3 DNA follows: TGCGCCAGCAGCCAGACTAGCGGGAGTAATGAGCAGTTCTTC. It yields the protein CASSQTSGSNEQFF.

The CDR3 DNA reads TGTGCCAGCAGTGATCAACGGGGGGCGGGAGGTGGCTACACCTTC. Its translation: CASSDQRGAGGGYTF. The chain recombines TRBV28 with TRBJ1-2, with TRBD1 as a possible D gene (6 bases). The CDR3 contains 15 residues. Looked up from germline, CDR1 is MDHEN and CDR2 is SYDVKM. Trimming removed 5 bases at V and 7 bases at J, with 20 bases between.

The gene calls are TRBV5-4 and TRBJ2-3; the match to TRBD2 covers 11 bases. The CDR3 is 16 residues long. With V trimmed by 0 bases and J by 3 bases, 3 bases remained unmatched. Germline loops: CDR1 SGHNT, CDR2 YYREEE (reference sequence). CDR3 loop: CASSLGPSGRTDTQYF. The CDR3, as DNA: TGTGCCAGCAGCTTGGGGCCTAGCGGGAGGACAGATACGCAGTATTTT. The full variable domain, its missing parts supplied by reference TRBV5-4 and TRBJ2-3, is ETGVTQSPTHLIKTRGQQVTLRCSSQSGHNTVSWYQQALGQGPQFIFQYYREEENGRGNFPPRFSGLQFPNYSSELNVNALELDDSALYLCASSLGPSGRTDTQYFGPGTRLTVL.

The rearrangement links TRBV9 to TRBJ2-3; D gene uncertain. CDR1 is SGDLS, CDR2 YYNGEE, per germline. The V and J ends lost 2 bases and 0 bases respectively, with 7 bases between them. This CDR3 is 14 amino acids long. The CDR3 spells CASSVDWSTDTQYF. In nucleotides, the CDR3 is TGTGCCAGCAGCGTCGACTGGAGCACAGATACGCAGTATTTT.

This rearrangement joins TRBV5-1 to TRBJ2-1, with 8 bases lining up with TRBD2. CDR1 SGHRS and CDR2 YFSETQ come from the germline V gene. V lost 0 bases and J lost 7; bases outside the gene matches: 3. CDR3 length: 14 residues. The DNA of the CDR3 is TGCGCCAGCAGCTTGGAACTAGCGGTAAATGAGCAGTTCTTC. It is translated as CASSLELAVNEQFF. The variable domain in full, completed from reference TRBV5-1 and TRBJ2-1, reads KAGVTQTPRYLIKTRGQQVTLSCSPISGHRSVSWYQQTPGQGLQFLFEYFSETQRNKGNFPGRFSGRQFSNSRSEMNVSTLELGDSALYLCASSLELAVNEQFFGPGTRLTVL.